What follows are 21 T cell receptor beta chains derived from one specimen sequenced in a study of graft-versus-host responses after intestinal transplantation. The antigens of these receptors remain unknown. Generated by immunoSEQ multiplex PCR, the TCRdb table keeps only in-frame clones and is missing some. This sample has under 100,000 clones, with about 94% found just once. The sequences come from unstimulated CD4+ T cells sorted from spleen or lymph node cells, collected before transplant. The source of these receptors is a human donor who was the organ donor for an intestinal transplant.

The chain uses TRBV6-1 and TRBJ1-5, with D hard to call. V was shortened by 7 bases and J by 6 bases, with 13 bases between the two germline ends. This CDR3 contains 13 residues. Germline V gene data show CDR1 as MNHNS and CDR2 as SASEGT. The CDR3: CASMRQESQPQHF. DNA for the CDR3: TGTGCCAGCATGCGTCAGGAGAGTCAGCCCCAGCATTTT.

This clone showed up just once. The chain joins TRBV10-1 to TRBJ2-7, with unresolved D. The germline V gene has CDR1 WNHNN and CDR2 SYGVQD (reference sequence). Between the trimmed V and J ends, which lost 0 bases and 0 bases, there was a span of 6 bases. The CDR3 covers 14 residues. The CDR3 DNA sequence: TGCGCCAGCAGTGAGTCGACCAACTCCTACGAGCAGTACTTC. Encoded protein: CASSESTNSYEQYF.

V gene TRBV19 combines with J gene TRBJ2-2; 7 positions agree with TRBD2. CDR3 length equals 16 residues. In germline, CDR1 is LNHDA, CDR2 SQIVND (reference sequence). With 7 bases clipped from V and 1 base from J, the junction kept 9 bases outside the gene matches. The CDR3 here is CASINAGAGNTGELFF. In DNA form, the CDR3 reads TGTGCCAGTATCAACGCGGGAGCGGGGAACACCGGGGAGCTGTTTTTT. Full variable domain (remainder filled in from reference TRBV19 and TRBJ2-2): DGGITQSPKYLFRKEGQNVTLSCEQNLNHDAMYWYRQDPGQGLRLIYYSQIVNDFQKGDIAEGYSVSREKKESFPLTVTSAQKNPTAFYLCASINAGAGNTGELFFGEGSRLTVL.

This clone was observed once. This sequence joins TRBV6-5 and TRBJ1-5, with D uncertain. Trimming took off 10 bases at V and 0 bases at J, with 16 bases between the two ends. Germline V CDR1 and CDR2: MNHEY, SVGAGI. The CDR3 consists of 15 residues. CDR3 DNA: TGTGCCACCCAAGGAACGATACTTAGCAATCAGCCCCAGCATTTT. This sequence encodes CATQGTILSNQPQHF.

J is TRBJ1-5 and V is TRBV6-1, with D perhaps TRBD1 (5 bases). V was shortened by 2 bases and J by 6 bases, with 11 bases between the two germline ends. The CDR3 runs 14 residues. The germline CDR1 and CDR2 sequences are MNHNS and SASEGT. The DNA of the CDR3 is TGTGCCAGCAGTGAATGGGCAGGGAGTCAGCCCCAGCATTTT. It yields the protein CASSEWAGSQPQHF.

V gene TRBV10-1 combines with J gene TRBJ2-3, with no clear D. Trimming removed 2 bases from V and 0 bases from J, with 15 bases in between. Germline V CDR1 and CDR2: WNHNN, SYGVQD (reference sequence). This CDR3 region has 17 residues. The CDR3 loop is CASSEVESPSSTDTQYF. The CDR3 DNA is TGCGCCAGCAGTGAGGTCGAGAGCCCCTCGAGCACAGATACGCAGTATTTT.

The chain links TRBV28 to TRBJ2-7; D not resolved. The length of the CDR3 is 12 residues. Germline V lookup: CDR1 MDHEN, CDR2 SYDVKM. The V end was cut by 3 bases, the J end by 7 bases, with 10 bases between. DNA of the CDR3: TGTGCCAGCAGTTTTCCGAGGTGGGAGCAGTACTTC. Translated, it gives CASSFPRWEQYF.

The J gene is TRBJ2-3, the V gene TRBV2; D perhaps matches TRBD1 (5 bases). This CDR3 has 16 amino acids. V was clipped by 4 bases and J by 0 bases, with 14 bases between them. Germline CDR1 reads SNHLY; CDR2 reads FYNNEI. The chain's CDR3 is CASSVARAGSTDTQYF. CDR3 in DNA: TGTGCCAGCAGTGTCGCCAGGGCTGGAAGCACAGATACGCAGTATTTT.

V gene TRBV6-6 combines with J gene TRBJ1-2; D is undetermined. This CDR3 is 14 amino acids long. Germline CDR1 MNHNY, CDR2 SVGAGI (reference sequence). The V gene lost 4 bases and the J gene lost 0 bases, with 9 bases spanning the gap. CDR3 sequence reads: CASSFDEANYGYTF. In DNA, the CDR3 is TGTGCCAGCAGTTTTGACGAAGCTAACTATGGCTACACCTTC.

This rearrangement joins TRBV7-2 to TRBJ1-5; D is unclear. Germline CDR1 reads SGHTA; CDR2 reads FQGNSA. This CDR3 is built from 12 residues. The V end lost 1 base, the J end lost 6 bases, and 4 bases lay between the germline ends. The CDR3 reads CASSLGSQPQHF. The CDR3 DNA sequence: TGTGCCAGCAGCTTAGGATCTCAGCCCCAGCATTTT.

This clone appeared a single time. The V and J genes are TRBV27 and TRBJ1-5; 9 bases match TRBD1. V shed 0 bases, J shed 0 bases, and the junction held 9 bases outside the gene matches. Looked up from germline, CDR1 is MNHEY and CDR2 is SMNVEV (reference sequence). CDR3 length equals 19 residues. The CDR3 protein is CASSLSLPTGGYSNQPQHF. The CDR3 region has the DNA TGTGCCAGCAGTTTATCCTTGCCGACAGGGGGATATAGCAATCAGCCCCAGCATTTT.

The chain recombines TRBV5-1 with TRBJ1-1; D uncertain. Germline V lookup: CDR1 SGHRS, CDR2 YFSETQ. The CDR3 length is 15 residues. V was clipped by 2 bases and J by 1 base, with 12 bases between them. CDR3 bases: TGCGCCAGCAGCTTTTCTGGCAGGTCGAACACTGAAGCTTTCTTT. Translated, it gives CASSFSGRSNTEAFF.

V is TRBV2 and J is TRBJ2-5, with D maybe TRBD2 (5 bases). The CDR3 spans 13 residues. Germline assignment: CDR1 SNHLY and CDR2 FYNNEI. V was shortened by 5 bases and J by 5 bases, with 12 bases between the two germline ends. The CDR3 sequence is CASSTRRLETQYF. The CDR3 DNA is TGTGCCAGCAGTACCCGGAGGCTGGAGACCCAGTACTTC. Complete variable domain (other parts from reference TRBV2 and TRBJ2-5): EPEVTQTPSHQVTQMGQEVILRCVPISNHLYFYWYRQILGQKVEFLVSFYNNEISEKSEIFDDQFSVERPDGSNFTLKIRSTKLEDSAMYFCASSTRRLETQYFGPGTRLLVL.

The chain links TRBV5-8 to TRBJ1-5; TRBD1 aligns across 10 bases. Germline lookup yields CDR1 SGHTS and CDR2 YDEGEE. This CDR3 has 15 amino acids. The V segment lost 4 bases and the J segment 4 bases; nucleotides outside the gene matches: 5. CDR3 protein: CASSLDRGYNQPQHF. The CDR3 bases are TGTGCCAGCAGCCTGGACAGGGGGTATAATCAGCCCCAGCATTTT.

In DNA, the CDR3 is TGTGCCAGCAGACTGGACAGGGGGTTTATCTATGGCTACACCTTC. Translating gives CASRLDRGFIYGYTF. The rearrangement joins TRBV28 to TRBJ1-2, with 10 bases lining up with TRBD1. The V and J ends lost 6 bases and 4 bases, in that order; junction bases with no gene match: 8. CDR1 is MDHEN, CDR2 SYDVKM, per germline. The CDR3 has 15 amino acids.

The rearrangement links TRBV2 to TRBJ2-7, with D perhaps being TRBD1 or TRBD2 (5 bases each). Germline V gene lookup returns CDR1 SNHLY and CDR2 FYNNEI. This CDR3 has 12 amino acids. Trimming pared 5 bases from V and 4 bases from J, leaving 9 bases between. Here the CDR3 reads CASSWDRYEQYF. The CDR3 DNA reads as TGTGCCAGCAGTTGGGACCGGTACGAGCAGTACTTC.

The V and J genes are TRBV4-2 and TRBJ1-5, with TRBD1 matching 8 bases. Germline V gene data show CDR1 as LGHNA and CDR2 as YNFKEQ. The CDR3 has 13 amino acids. The ends lost 3 bases at V and 5 bases at J; junction bases unmatched: 0. This CDR3 is CASSQDRDQPQHF. CDR3 DNA sequence: TGTGCCAGCAGCCAGGACAGGGATCAGCCCCAGCATTTT.

The rearrangement uses TRBV10-3 and TRBJ1-2; tentatively, D is TRBD1 (6 bases). Looked up from germline, CDR1 is ENHRY and CDR2 is SYGVKD. Trimming cost V 0 bases and J 3 bases, with 8 bases left between them. This CDR3 is built from 14 residues. This CDR3 reads CAISESRQDYGYTF. CDR3 coding DNA: TGTGCCATCAGTGAGTCCCGACAGGACTATGGCTACACCTTC.

The chain has TRBV11-3 and TRBJ2-5; D not certain. This CDR3 contains 13 residues. Germline values: CDR1 SGHNT, CDR2 YENEEA. The V and J ends lost 3 bases and 5 bases respectively, with 10 bases between them. The CDR3 protein is CASSFIARETQYF. The CDR3 DNA reads as TGTGCCAGCAGCTTCATAGCCAGGGAGACCCAGTACTTC.

The chain couples TRBV18 to TRBJ2-2; tentative D call: TRBD1 (6 bases). Between the trimmed V and J ends, which lost 6 bases and 1 base, there was a span of 18 bases. Looked up from germline, CDR1 is KGHSH and CDR2 is LQKENI. The CDR3 covers 17 residues. CDR3 region: CASSPDRKLLNTGELFF. DNA of the CDR3: TGTGCCAGCTCCCCCGACAGGAAACTACTGAACACCGGGGAGCTGTTTTTT.

The rearrangement joins TRBV14 to TRBJ2-5; 12 bases match TRBD1. The CDR3 contains 16 residues. The trim removed 4 bases at V and 5 bases at J, leaving 8 bases unmatched. Germline-derived CDR1 and CDR2 are SGHDN and FVKESK. The CDR3 loop reads CASSPKGTGGRETQYF. DNA of the CDR3: TGTGCCAGCAGCCCCAAAGGGACAGGGGGCCGGGAGACCCAGTACTTC.